These 10 T cell receptor beta chains were all obtained from the same sample, sequenced in a study of blood T cells in healthy people across ages. A J-beta primer mix and a sample-barcoded 5' primer were used in a second PCR of about 7 to 12 cycles. TCRdb reprocessed the 5' RACE reads via MiXCR and lists one record per CDR3 protein. The sample has 1.2 million to 1.5 million distinct CDR3 sequences; 42% are singletons. The sample taken for sequencing was blood. The origin of the receptors is a woman between 18 and 30 years old in good health.

CDR3 protein: CSAPSVEGTRGYTF. CDR3 sequence (DNA): TGCAGTGCCCCCTCCGTGGAGGGTACCCGTGGCTACACCTTC. The gene calls are TRBV20-1 and TRBJ1-2; D is undetermined. Between the trimmed V and J ends, which lost 6 bases and 7 bases, there was a span of 21 bases. The CDR3 is 14 amino acids. CDR1 and CDR2 from the germline V gene are DFQATT and SNEGSKA (reference sequence).

The rearrangement joins TRBV4-1 to TRBJ2-1; D possibly uses TRBD1 or TRBD2 (7 bases each). The closer fit of TRBJ2-7 to the DNA end suggests the J call may be wrong. CDR1 and CDR2 (germline): MGHRA, YSYEKL. The CDR3 contains 17 residues. The CDR3 bases are TGCGCCAGCAGCCAGCAGGGGGGGGCTAGCGACTACAATGAGCAGTACTTC. Translation gives CASSQQGGASDYNEQYF.

The chain employs TRBV7-8 and TRBJ2-1; D unresolved. In germline, CDR1 is SGHVS, CDR2 FQNEAQ. Trimming removed 3 bases at V and 5 bases at J, with 5 bases between. This CDR3 comprises 12 residues. The CDR3 loop reads CASSFQHNEQFF. CDR3 DNA sequence: TGTGCCAGCAGCTTCCAGCACAATGAGCAGTTCTTC.

This clonotype was recorded a few times. This rearrangement joins TRBV27 to TRBJ1-2; 9 bases fit TRBD1. The length of the CDR3 is 16 residues. V gave up 5 bases and J gave up 4 bases; unmatched junction bases: 11. Germline V CDR1 and CDR2: MNHEY, SMNVEV (reference sequence). CDR3 DNA sequence: TGTGCCAGCAGTACCGGGACAGGGCGGGGCTCCTATGGCTACACCTTC. Residues: CASSTGTGRGSYGYTF.

The gene calls are TRBV21-1 and TRBJ2-7; the table assigns TRBD2, which was not confirmed against the DNA. The DNA end is a closer match to TRBJ2-5, so the J assignment may be wrong. TRBV21-1 is a listed pseudogene. This CDR3 comprises 16 residues. The CDR3 sequence is CASSNTSGTLKETQYF. CDR3 DNA sequence: TGTGCCAGCAGCAATACTAGCGGGACTCTAAAAGAGACCCAGTACTTC.

The rearrangement links TRBV12-3 or TRBV12-4 to TRBJ2-3; possibly TRBD1 for D (6 bases). V was clipped by 1 base and J by 2 bases, with 13 bases between them. This CDR3 contains 16 residues. CDR3 nucleotides: TGTGCCAGCAGTTTAGGGGACACTTCTTACACAGATACGCAGTATTTT. Translated: CASSLGDTSYTDTQYF.

V gene TRBV6-6 combines with J gene TRBJ1-6; TRBD1 matches at 9 bases. CDR3 size: 14 residues. V shed 6 bases, J shed 11 bases, and the junction held 8 bases outside the gene matches. Germline loops: CDR1 MNHNY, CDR2 SVGAGI (reference sequence). Written as DNA, the CDR3 is TGTGCCAGCAGCCCGGACAGGGGTATTACACCCCTCCACTTT. Amino acid sequence: CASSPDRGITPLHF.

In its sample, this clonotype was seen a few times. V and J are TRBV27 and TRBJ1-2; unclear D gene. The CDR3 runs 14 residues. Trimming took 5 bases from V and 0 from J, leaving 10 bases between them. CDR1 is MNHEY and CDR2 is SMNVEV in the germline V gene (reference sequence). The CDR3 here is CASSPSGPNYGYTF. The CDR3, as DNA: TGTGCCAGCAGTCCCAGCGGCCCTAACTATGGCTACACCTTC.

This clonotype has ten or more counts. The junction differs from germline at one of its ends, possibly a read error. The chain combines TRBV3-1 with TRBJ2-3; 8 nucleotides match TRBD2. The CDR3 is made up of 16 amino acids. Germline values: CDR1 LGHDT, CDR2 YNNKEL (reference sequence). The CDR3 region is CASSQVLAASTDTQYF. The CDR3 nucleotides are TGCGCCAGCAGCCAAGTACTAGCGGCTAGCACAGATACGCAGTATTTT.

This chain joins TRBV6-7 and TRBJ2-4; D may be TRBD2 (6 bases). TRBV6-7 is identified as an open reading frame with a role that is uncertain. The CDR3 covers 12 residues. The V end was cut by 2 bases, the J end by 15 bases, with 14 bases between. CDR3 in DNA: TGTGCCAGCAGTTACGGATGGGGGGATCCGTACTTC. Translated, it gives CASSYGWGDPYF.